The 10 T cell receptor beta chains below all came from one sample that was sequenced in a study of human versus mouse CDR3 diversity and MHC coevolution. TCRdb's table, derived via immunoSEQ multiplex PCR, lists solely in-frame clones and lacks some. The profile shows around 59,000 clones, approximately 94% of them singletons. Input material: naive CD4+ T cells from blood. Subset meaning: CD45RO-negative CD62L-positive naive CD4 T cells. All receptors come from a person between 55 and 69 years old in good health.

V gene TRBV5-1 combines with J gene TRBJ2-5, with 9 bases matching TRBD1. The CDR3 has 14 residues. V was clipped by 3 bases and J by 4 bases; unmatched bases: 4. The germline CDR1 and CDR2 sequences are SGHRS and YFSETQ. The CDR3 region is CASSSTGGPETQYF. The CDR3 DNA reads as TGCGCCAGCAGCTCAACAGGGGGCCCAGAGACCCAGTACTTC.

The chain recombines TRBV19 with TRBJ2-7; TRBD2 agrees at 7 bases. Germline CDR1 and CDR2: LNHDA and SQIVND (reference sequence). J was trimmed by 3 bases and V by 3 bases; bases with no gene match: 8. This CDR3 has 15 amino acids. The CDR3, as DNA: TGTGCCAGTAGTATCCAGCGGGGCGGGAACTACGAGCAGTACTTC. This codes for CASSIQRGGNYEQYF.

The J gene is TRBJ1-1, the V gene TRBV7-8; D gene unclear. This CDR3 spans 13 amino acids. The V gene's germline CDR1 is SGHVS and CDR2 FQNEAQ. V lost 1 base to trimming and J lost 0 bases, with 3 bases between them. The CDR3 protein is CASSLELNTEAFF. CDR3 DNA sequence: TGTGCCAGCAGCTTAGAGCTGAACACTGAAGCTTTCTTT.

The chain employs TRBV19 and TRBJ1-4; the D is unclear. Germline-derived CDR1 and CDR2 are LNHDA and SQIVND (reference sequence). V was pared by 5 bases and J by 0 bases, with 16 bases between. The CDR3 loop spans 17 amino acids. This chain's CDR3 is CASSATLQQPTNEKLFF. CDR3 DNA sequence: TGTGCCAGTAGTGCCACCTTACAACAGCCAACTAATGAAAAACTGTTTTTT.

V gene TRBV21-1 combines with J gene TRBJ1-1; the DNA was not compared with TRBD1, the D call given in the table. TRBV21-1 is tagged as a pseudogene. The CDR3 is 14 residues long. The CDR3 bases are TGTGCCAGCATCAAGGTGAGAGGGGGCAGTGAAGCTTTCTTT. Encoded protein: CASIKVRGGSEAFF.

The chain recombines TRBV6-1 with TRBJ2-3; 9 positions match TRBD1. Looked up from germline, CDR1 is MNHNS and CDR2 is SASEGT. The CDR3 is made up of 14 amino acids. J lost 2 bases, V lost 8 bases, and 5 bases had no gene match. In nucleotides, the CDR3 is TGTGCCAGCCACAGGGGGCAGGACACAGATACGCAGTATTTT. Protein: CASHRGQDTDTQYF.

CDR3: CSVELVRTDTQYF. In DNA form, the CDR3 reads TGCAGCGTTGAATTAGTCCGCACAGATACGCAGTATTTT. This rearrangement joins TRBV29-1 to TRBJ2-3; D gene unclear. Germline assignment: CDR1 SQVTM and CDR2 ANQGSEA. The CDR3 length is 13 residues. V was pared by 2 bases and J by 1 base, with 7 bases between.

The chain employs TRBV5-1 and TRBJ2-5; 13 bases align to TRBD2. The length of the CDR3 is 17 residues. CDR1 and CDR2 from the germline V gene are SGHRS and YFSETQ. With 3 bases clipped from V and 2 bases from J, the junction kept 7 bases outside the gene matches. The CDR3 nucleotides are TGCGCCAGCAGCTCCGGGACTAGCGGGAACGGGCAAGAGACCCAGTACTTC. It specifies CASSSGTSGNGQETQYF.

The chain carries TRBV10-1 and TRBJ2-5, with D tentatively TRBD1 (6 bases). The ends were cut back, 5 bases at V and 3 bases at J, with 13 bases in the middle. The CDR3 extends over 14 amino acids. From germline, CDR1 is WNHNN and CDR2 SYGVQD (reference sequence). The CDR3 DNA reads TGCGCCAGCAGTCCCGTGGGGGCGGAAGAGACCCAGTACTTC. Its protein product is CASSPVGAEETQYF.

The chain carries TRBV5-1 and TRBJ2-1, with 7 nucleotides matching TRBD2. J was trimmed by 4 bases and V by 0 bases; bases with no gene match: 4. The CDR3 sequence is 15 residues long. Germline V lookup: CDR1 SGHRS, CDR2 YFSETQ. This chain's CDR3 is CASSLGTREYNEQFF. For the CDR3, the DNA is TGCGCCAGCAGCTTGGGGACTAGGGAGTACAATGAGCAGTTCTTC.